These 21 T cell receptor beta chains share one sample of origin, sequenced in a study of T cells in Graves' hyperthyroidism and ophthalmopathy. The source material, RNA transcripts, was used to amplify TCR beta CDR3 regions. In the first-round RT-PCR of the TCR CDR3, the HTBI primer set was used. TCRdb itself ran the multiplex PCR reads through MiXCR, one entry per CDR3 protein. This table holds more than 500,000 distinct CDR3 sequences, about 17% found once. Sequencing used blood. These receptors were obtained from a woman aged 30 to 39 with Graves' hyperthyroidism.

Comment on this clonotype: Lacking the conserved final phenylalanine or tryptophan, this CDR3 likely reflects a read error. This chain connects TRBV20-1 to TRBJ2-3; TRBD2 matches at 9 bases. Per germline, CDR1 DFQATT and CDR2 SNEGSKA (reference sequence). Trimming took 1 base from V and 4 from J; bases not matched to a gene: 21. This CDR3 region has 20 residues. As DNA, the CDR3 is TGCAGTGCTAGAGGGGGGCTGCGGACTAGCGCCTCGAAGGGCTCAGATACGCAGTATCTT. Translated, it gives CSARGGLRTSASKGSDTQYL.

This chain links TRBV4-1 with TRBJ1-6; a possible D gene is TRBD1 (6 bases). V gave up 6 bases and J gave up 5 bases, with 11 bases separating them. Germline V lookup: CDR1 MGHRA, CDR2 YSYEKL. The CDR3 totals 14 residues. The CDR3 protein is CASRRPGDNSPLHF. The CDR3 DNA is TGCGCCAGCAGGCGGCCAGGGGATAATTCACCCCTCCACTTT.

Only a few counts were recorded for this clonotype. The gene calls are TRBV5-1 and TRBJ2-3; TRBD2 matches at 8 bases. Unmatched junction bases numbered 9, after V lost 3 bases and J lost 6 bases. Germline CDR1 SGHRS, CDR2 YFSETQ. This CDR3 has 15 residues. The CDR3 loop reads CASSYAGGNGDTQYF. Here the CDR3 DNA reads TGCGCCAGCAGCTACGCGGGAGGCAACGGGGATACGCAGTATTTT.

The J gene is TRBJ1-5, the V gene TRBV28; 7 bases line up with TRBD1. V lost 7 bases to trimming and J lost 4 bases; unmatched junction nucleotides: 10. CDR3 length: 15 amino acids. CDR1 MDHEN and CDR2 SYDVKM come from the germline V gene. DNA for the CDR3: TGTGCCAGCAACGGCCAGGGGGTTCCTAATCAGCCCCAGCATTTT. It specifies CASNGQGVPNQPQHF.

This clonotype was recorded at least ten times. The rearrangement uses TRBV12-3 or TRBV12-4 and TRBJ1-4; a possible D gene is TRBD1 (5 bases). V gave up 3 bases and J gave up 11 bases, with 13 bases separating them. This CDR3 region has 13 residues. CDR3 in amino acids: CASSFSGGEKLFF. In DNA, the CDR3 is TGTGCCAGCAGTTTTTCCGGGGGTGAGAAACTGTTTTTT.

The chain employs TRBV20-1 and TRBJ2-2; TRBD1 matches 11 bases. CDR3 size: 13 residues. The V gene end was trimmed by 6 bases and the J gene end by 6 bases; junction bases not matched to a gene: 3. Germline V lookup: CDR1 DFQATT, CDR2 SNEGSKA (reference sequence). CDR3 residues: CSAPGQGAGELFF. The CDR3 DNA reads TGCAGTGCACCGGGACAGGGGGCCGGGGAGCTGTTTTTT.

This clonotype has ten or more counts. This chain joins TRBV27 and TRBJ1-5; tentative D call: TRBD1 (6 bases). Trimming removed 0 bases from V and 4 bases from J, with 13 bases in between. Germline V gene lookup returns CDR1 MNHEY and CDR2 SMNVEV (reference sequence). This CDR3 is built from 16 residues. CDR3 in amino acids: CASSLSRGAVNQPQHF. The DNA for the CDR3 is TGTGCCAGCAGTTTATCTAGGGGGGCGGTAAATCAGCCCCAGCATTTT.

The sample holds many counts of this clonotype. This chain joins TRBV7-3 and TRBJ2-4, with 8 bases lining up with TRBD1. This CDR3 region has 14 residues. The germline V gene has CDR1 SGHTA and CDR2 FQGTGA. The trim removed 4 bases at V and 7 bases at J, leaving 6 bases unmatched. The CDR3 spells CASSSIGQGNIQYF. The DNA for the CDR3 is TGTGCCAGCAGCTCAATTGGACAGGGTAACATTCAGTACTTC.

This clonotype was counted many times. The chain carries TRBV20-1 and TRBJ2-7; either TRBD1 or TRBD2 may supply D (5 bases each). The germline V gene encodes CDR1 DFQATT and CDR2 SNEGSKA (reference sequence). The CDR3 runs 14 residues. V lost 3 bases and J 4 bases, leaving 16 bases between the germline ends. This chain's CDR3 is CSASKTRDPYEQYF. CDR3 DNA sequence: TGCAGTGCTAGTAAAACACGGGACCCTTACGAGCAGTACTTC.

The chain combines TRBV6-6 with TRBJ1-4, with D uncertain. CDR1 MNHNY and CDR2 SVGAGI come from the germline V gene (reference sequence). The V gene lost 0 bases and the J gene lost 11 bases, with 10 bases spanning the gap. The length of the CDR3 is 13 residues. CDR3 residues: CASSYSLSGKLFF. The CDR3 nucleotides are TGTGCCAGCAGTTACTCTTTGAGCGGGAAACTGTTTTTT.

This clonotype was seen more than once but under ten times. The chain combines TRBV18 with TRBJ1-1; 9 bases map to TRBD1. Germline loops: CDR1 KGHSH, CDR2 LQKENI. The CDR3 is 16 amino acids. J lost 8 bases, V lost 4 bases, and 14 bases had no gene match. CDR3 DNA: TGTGCCAGCTCACTCGGGACAGGGCCACGGGTAAGCGAAGCTTTCTTT. Encoded protein: CASSLGTGPRVSEAFF.

This clonotype was counted at least ten times. The V and J genes are TRBV18 and TRBJ1-1; D remains unclear. V lost 2 bases and J 1 base, leaving 5 bases between the germline ends. Germline V gene sequence: CDR1 KGHSH, CDR2 LQKENI. The CDR3 spans 13 residues. CDR3: CASSPSKNTEAFF. DNA of the CDR3: TGTGCCAGCTCACCATCAAAGAACACTGAAGCTTTCTTT.

The chain carries TRBV11-2 and TRBJ1-2; D might be TRBD1 (5 bases). Looked up from germline, CDR1 is SGHAT and CDR2 is FQNNGV. Trimming took 0 bases from V and 8 from J, leaving 7 bases between them. The CDR3 is made up of 12 amino acids. The CDR3 spells CASSLEGAGYTF. The CDR3 DNA reads TGTGCCAGCAGCTTAGAAGGGGCGGGCTACACCTTC. The full variable domain, in which reference TRBV11-2 and TRBJ1-2 provide the parts outside the CDR3, is EAGVAQSPRYKIIEKRQSVAFWCNPISGHATLYWYQQILGQGPKLLIQFQNNGVVDDSQLPKDRFSAERLKGVDSTLKIQPAKLEDSAVYLCASSLEGAGYTFGSGTRLTVV.

At least ten counts were recorded for this clonotype. The CDR3 DNA follows: TGCAGCTCGGGACACACTTACAATGAGCAGTTCTTC. It specifies CSSGHTYNEQFF. The chain recombines TRBV29-1 with TRBJ2-1; D might be TRBD1 (6 bases). The V end was cut by 8 bases, the J end by 4 bases, with 12 bases between. Germline V lookup: CDR1 SQVTM, CDR2 ANQGSEA. The CDR3 has 12 amino acids.

The CDR3 sequence is CASSQVSQGISPLHF. Here the CDR3 DNA reads TGTGCCAGCAGCCAAGTATCGCAGGGTATCTCACCCCTCCACTTT. The rearrangement joins TRBV4-2 to TRBJ1-6; D perhaps matches TRBD1 (5 bases). CDR1 and CDR2 (germline): LGHNA, YNFKEQ. This CDR3 is 15 amino acids long. Trimming removed 1 base from V and 10 bases from J, with 14 bases in between.

In its sample, this clonotype was seen many times. V is TRBV20-1 and J is TRBJ2-3; D is perhaps TRBD2 (5 bases). CDR1 is DFQATT, CDR2 SNEGSKA, per germline (reference sequence). Trimming cost V 5 bases and J 1 base, with 13 bases left between them. This CDR3 contains 14 residues. This chain's CDR3 is CSAPTSRGTDTQYF. The CDR3 bases are TGCAGTGCTCCCACTAGTAGGGGCACAGATACGCAGTATTTT.

This chain connects TRBV4-2 to TRBJ2-3; no clear D gene. V lost 8 bases, J lost 0 bases, and 9 bases lay in between. The CDR3 runs to 13 residues. Germline V gives CDR1 LGHNA, CDR2 YNFKEQ. CDR3 DNA sequence: TGTGCCAGCCACCTCGGTAGCACAGATACGCAGTATTTT. Translation gives CASHLGSTDTQYF.

This clonotype was counted a few times. The chain couples TRBV20-1 to TRBJ2-5; TRBD2 agrees at 13 bases. Trimming took 6 bases from V and 4 from J; bases not matched to a gene: 8. In germline, CDR1 is DFQATT, CDR2 SNEGSKA (reference sequence). The CDR3 runs to 15 residues. The CDR3 DNA sequence: TGCAGTGCCGTCGGACTAGCGGGAGTAGGAGAGACCCAGTACTTC. Translation: CSAVGLAGVGETQYF.

This clonotype was seen at least ten times. This chain connects TRBV20-1 to TRBJ2-5; D might be TRBD1 (7 bases). The V end lost 3 bases, the J end lost 5 bases, and 13 bases lay between the germline ends. The CDR3 has 13 residues. Germline values: CDR1 DFQATT, CDR2 SNEGSKA (reference sequence). CDR3 nucleotides: TGCAGTGCTAGTCAGGGGGGACATGAGACCCAGTACTTC. Protein product: CSASQGGHETQYF.

The chain links TRBV6-2 or TRBV6-3 to TRBJ2-2; no reliable D call. V lost 7 bases to trimming and J lost 6 bases, with 12 bases between them. The germline gives CDR1 MNHEY, CDR2 SVGEGT. The CDR3 spans 13 residues. The CDR3 sequence is CASNLVSPGELFF. As DNA, the CDR3 is TGTGCCAGCAATCTAGTTAGTCCCGGGGAGCTGTTTTTT.

Only a few counts were recorded for this clonotype. This sequence joins TRBV5-1 and TRBJ2-7; 7 positions agree with TRBD1. From germline, CDR1 is SGHRS and CDR2 YFSETQ. The V segment lost 2 bases and the J segment 3 bases; nucleotides outside the gene matches: 8. The CDR3 runs to 15 residues. In DNA form, the CDR3 reads TGCGCCAGCAGCTTCCGGGACAGTTCTTTCTACGAGCAGTACTTC. This encodes CASSFRDSSFYEQYF.